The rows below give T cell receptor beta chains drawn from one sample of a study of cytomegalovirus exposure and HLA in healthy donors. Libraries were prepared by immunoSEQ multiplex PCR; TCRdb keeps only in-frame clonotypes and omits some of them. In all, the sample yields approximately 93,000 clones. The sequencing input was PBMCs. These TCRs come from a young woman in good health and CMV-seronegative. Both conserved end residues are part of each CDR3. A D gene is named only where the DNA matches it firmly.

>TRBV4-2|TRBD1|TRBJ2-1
CASSQAGQGAQNEQFF
TGTGCCAGCAGCCAAGCCGGACAGGGGGCGCAGAATGAGCAGTTCTTC
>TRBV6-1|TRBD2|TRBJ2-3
CASSETSGGADTQYF
TGTGCCAGCAGTGAGACTAGCGGGGGGGCAGATACGCAGTATTTT
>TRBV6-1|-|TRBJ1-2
CAGTRGGFYGYTF
TGTGCCGGAACACGGGGGGGGTTCTATGGCTACACCTTC
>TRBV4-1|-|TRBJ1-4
CASSQDPQGPLEKLFF
TGCGCCAGCAGCCAAGACCCACAGGGTCCCCTTGAAAAACTGTTTTTT
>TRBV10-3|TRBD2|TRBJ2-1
CAISESGGRASNEQFF
TGTGCCATCAGTGAGTCCGGCGGGAGGGCCAGCAATGAGCAGTTCTTC
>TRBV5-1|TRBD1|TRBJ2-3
CASRGQGTDTQYF
TGCGCCAGTCGAGGACAGGGCACAGATACGCAGTATTTT
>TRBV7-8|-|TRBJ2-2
CASSFPRVFVSENTGELFF
TGTGCCAGCAGCTTTCCTCGAGTTTTTGTTAGCGAGAACACCGGGGAGCTGTTTTTT
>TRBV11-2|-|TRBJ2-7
CASRGNAGEQYF
TGTGCCAGCCGGGGAAACGCAGGCGAGCAGTACTTC
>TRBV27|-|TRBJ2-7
CASSFLRGYEQYF
TGTGCCAGCAGTTTCCTACGTGGCTACGAGCAGTACTTC
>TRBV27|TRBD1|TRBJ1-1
CASSHRGPTEAFF
TGTGCCAGCAGTCACAGGGGTCCCACTGAAGCTTTCTTT
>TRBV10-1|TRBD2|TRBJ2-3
CASSLAGSTDTQYF
TGCGCCAGCAGTTTAGCGGGGAGCACAGATACGCAGTATTTT
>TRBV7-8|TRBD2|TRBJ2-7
CASSTRVSGRTTYEQYF
TGTGCCAGCAGCACCAGGGTTAGCGGGCGTACAACCTACGAGCAGTACTTC
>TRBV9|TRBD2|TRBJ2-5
CASSVSGGQETQYF
TGTGCCAGCAGCGTCAGCGGGGGGCAGGAGACCCAGTACTTC
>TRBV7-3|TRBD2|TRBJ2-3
CASSPSSGAGDTQYF
TGTGCCAGCAGCCCATCTAGCGGGGCCGGGGATACGCAGTATTTT
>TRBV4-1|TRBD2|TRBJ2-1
CASSQPGLAGIYNEQFF
TGCGCCAGCAGCCAACCAGGACTAGCGGGGATCTACAATGAGCAGTTCTTC
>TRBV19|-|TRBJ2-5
CASRGGGAYQETQYF
TGTGCCAGTAGGGGAGGGGGGGCGTACCAAGAGACCCAGTACTTC
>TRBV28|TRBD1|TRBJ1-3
CASRVGQGRFAGNTIYF
TGTGCCAGCAGGGTTGGACAGGGGAGATTCGCTGGAAACACCATATATTTT
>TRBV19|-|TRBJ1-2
CASSPDGGLSLTYGYTF
TGTGCCAGTAGTCCCGACGGGGGGCTAAGTCTGACTTATGGCTACACCTTC
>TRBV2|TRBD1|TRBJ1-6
CASSSQGDSPLHF
TGTGCCAGCAGTTCCCAGGGGGATTCACCCCTCCACTTT
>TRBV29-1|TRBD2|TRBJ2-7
CSAWTSGYYEQYF
TGCAGCGCCTGGACTAGCGGATACTACGAGCAGTACTTC
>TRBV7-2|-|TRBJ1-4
CASSLGGRGNEKLFF
TGTGCCAGCAGCTTAGGCGGGCGGGGTAATGAAAAACTGTTTTTT
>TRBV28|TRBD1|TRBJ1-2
CASRRGTGEFFYTF
TGTGCCAGCAGGCGCGGGACAGGGGAATTCTTCTACACCTTC
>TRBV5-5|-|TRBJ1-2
CASQGWRGYTF
TGTGCCAGTCAGGGCTGGCGGGGCTACACCTTC
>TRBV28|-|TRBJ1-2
CASFKGVYGYTF
TGTGCCAGCTTCAAGGGGGTCTATGGCTACACCTTC
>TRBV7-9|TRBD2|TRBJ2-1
CASSSPSGRGDEQFF
TGTGCCAGCAGCTCGCCTAGCGGGAGAGGGGATGAGCAGTTCTTC
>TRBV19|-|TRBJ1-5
CASSISQGSNQPQHF
TGTGCCAGTAGTATTTCCCAGGGGAGCAATCAGCCCCAGCATTTT
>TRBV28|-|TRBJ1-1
CASSGTTTEAFF
TGTGCCAGCAGCGGGACAACCACTGAAGCTTTCTTT
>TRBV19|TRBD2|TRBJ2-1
CASSIGGRAINEQFF
TGTGCCAGTAGTATAGGCGGGAGGGCCATAAATGAGCAGTTCTTC
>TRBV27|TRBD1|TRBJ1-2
CASSLSGQGDGYTF
TGTGCCAGCAGTTTATCCGGGCAGGGGGATGGCTACACCTTC
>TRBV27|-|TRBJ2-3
CASSRTSSDTQYF
TGTGCCAGCAGTCGCACAAGTTCAGATACGCAGTATTTT
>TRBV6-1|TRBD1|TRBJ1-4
CASSEGGQGAFPATNEKLFF
TGTGCCAGCAGCGAAGGGGGACAGGGGGCATTCCCCGCAACTAATGAAAAACTGTTTTTT
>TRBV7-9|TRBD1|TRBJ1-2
CASSLGTGGNYGYTF
TGTGCCAGCAGCTTAGGAACAGGGGGCAACTATGGCTACACCTTC
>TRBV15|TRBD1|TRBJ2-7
CATSRNRGVLEQYF
TGTGCCACCAGCAGGAACAGGGGAGTTCTCGAGCAGTACTTC
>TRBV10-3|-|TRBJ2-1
CATRRGKDKGVYNEQFF
TGTGCCACACGAAGAGGAAAGGACAAAGGGGTTTACAATGAGCAGTTCTTC
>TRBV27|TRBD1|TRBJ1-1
CASSSMGTGGSNTEAFF
TGTGCCAGCAGTAGTATGGGGACAGGGGGGAGCAACACTGAAGCTTTCTTT